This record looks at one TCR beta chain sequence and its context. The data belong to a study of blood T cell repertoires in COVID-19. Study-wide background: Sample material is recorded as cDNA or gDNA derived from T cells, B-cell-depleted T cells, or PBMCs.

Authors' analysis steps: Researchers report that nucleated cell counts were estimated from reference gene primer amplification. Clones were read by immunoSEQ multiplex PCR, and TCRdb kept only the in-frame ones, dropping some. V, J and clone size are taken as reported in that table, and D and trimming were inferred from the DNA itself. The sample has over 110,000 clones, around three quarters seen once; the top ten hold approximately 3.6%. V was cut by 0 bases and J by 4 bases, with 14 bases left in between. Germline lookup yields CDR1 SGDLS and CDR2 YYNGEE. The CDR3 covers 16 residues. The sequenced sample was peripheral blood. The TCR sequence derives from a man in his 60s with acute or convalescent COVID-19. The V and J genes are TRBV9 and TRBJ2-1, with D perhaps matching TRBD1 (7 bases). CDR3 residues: CASSVASQGGYNEQFF. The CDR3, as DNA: TGTGCCAGCAGCGTAGCGAGTCAGGGGGGATACAATGAGCAGTTCTTC.